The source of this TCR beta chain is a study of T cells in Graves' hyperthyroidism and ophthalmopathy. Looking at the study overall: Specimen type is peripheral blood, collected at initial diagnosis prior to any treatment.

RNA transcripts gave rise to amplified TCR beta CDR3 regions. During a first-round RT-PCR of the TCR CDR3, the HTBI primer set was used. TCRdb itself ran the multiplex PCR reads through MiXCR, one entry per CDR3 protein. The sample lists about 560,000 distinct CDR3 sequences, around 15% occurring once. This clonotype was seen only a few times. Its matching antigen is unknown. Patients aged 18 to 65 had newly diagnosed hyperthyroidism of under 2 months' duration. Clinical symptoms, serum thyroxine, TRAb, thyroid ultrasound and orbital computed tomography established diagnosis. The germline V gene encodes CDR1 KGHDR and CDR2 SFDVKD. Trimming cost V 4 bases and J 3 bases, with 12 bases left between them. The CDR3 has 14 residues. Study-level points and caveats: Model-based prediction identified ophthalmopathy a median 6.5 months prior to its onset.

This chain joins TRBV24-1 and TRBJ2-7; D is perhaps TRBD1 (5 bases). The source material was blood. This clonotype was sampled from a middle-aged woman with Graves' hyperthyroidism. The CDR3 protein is CATSDPRTSYEQYF. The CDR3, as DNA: TGTGCCACCAGTGACCCCCGGACAAGCTACGAGCAGTACTTC.